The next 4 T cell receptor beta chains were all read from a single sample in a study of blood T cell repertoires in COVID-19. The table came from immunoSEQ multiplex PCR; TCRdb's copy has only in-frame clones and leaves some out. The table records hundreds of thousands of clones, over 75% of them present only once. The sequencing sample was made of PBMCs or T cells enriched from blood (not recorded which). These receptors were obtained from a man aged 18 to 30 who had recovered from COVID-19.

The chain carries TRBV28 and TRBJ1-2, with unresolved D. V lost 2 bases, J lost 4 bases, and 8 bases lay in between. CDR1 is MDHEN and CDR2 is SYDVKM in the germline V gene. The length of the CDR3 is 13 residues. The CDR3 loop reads CASSLMGVYGYTF. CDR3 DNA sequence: TGTGCCAGCAGTTTAATGGGAGTCTATGGCTACACCTTC.

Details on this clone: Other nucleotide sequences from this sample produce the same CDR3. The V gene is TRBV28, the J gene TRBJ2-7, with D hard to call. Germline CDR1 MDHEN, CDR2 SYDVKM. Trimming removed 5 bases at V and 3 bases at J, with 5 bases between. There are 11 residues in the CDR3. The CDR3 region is CASSSLYEQYF. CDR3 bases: TGTGCCAGCAGTAGCCTCTACGAGCAGTACTTC. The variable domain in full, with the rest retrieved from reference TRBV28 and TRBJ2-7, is DVKVTQSSRYLVKRTGEKVFLECVQDMDHENMFWYRQDPGLGLRLIYFSYDVKMKEKGDIPEGYSVSREKKERFSLILESASTNQTSMYLCASSSLYEQYFGPGTRLTVT.

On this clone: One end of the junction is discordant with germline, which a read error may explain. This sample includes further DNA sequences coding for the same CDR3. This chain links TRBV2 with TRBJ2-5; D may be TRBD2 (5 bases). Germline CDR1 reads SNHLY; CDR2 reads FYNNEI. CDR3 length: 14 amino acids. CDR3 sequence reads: CASSESGVLETQYF. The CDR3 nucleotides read TGTGCCAGCAGTGAATCCGGGGTCCTAGAGACTCAGTACTTC.

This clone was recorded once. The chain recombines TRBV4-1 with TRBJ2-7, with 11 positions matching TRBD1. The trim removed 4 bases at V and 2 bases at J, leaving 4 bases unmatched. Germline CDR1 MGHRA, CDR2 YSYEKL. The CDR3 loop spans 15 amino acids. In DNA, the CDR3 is TGCGCCAGCAGCCCGGGACAGGGGGTGACCTACGAGCAGTACTTC. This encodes CASSPGQGVTYEQYF.